The 11 T cell receptor beta chains listed next were all sequenced from one sample in a study of low-dose radiotherapy and immunotherapy resistance in tumors. The time point denotes: after trial treatment. Treatment in this sample: LDRT plus nivolumab, ipilimumab, low-dose cyclophosphamide and aspirin (RACIN trial). TRAV- and TRBV-specific primers were used for first-strand cDNA, which covered alpha and beta chains. Amplification of TCRs used a constant-region primer and V-primer adapter for 20 PCR cycles. TCRdb itself ran the reads through MiXCR, one entry per CDR3 protein. Among tens of thousands of distinct CDR3 sequences listed, 20% were seen once. The material was PBMCs, obtained after low-dose radiotherapy plus immunotherapy. These receptors came from a female donor with ovarian cancer.

This clonotype has a count of ten or more. The V gene is TRBV7-2, the J gene TRBJ2-3; no clear D gene. The CDR3 consists of 14 residues. Deletions cut 1 base from V and 4 bases from J, with 9 bases between. From germline, CDR1 is SGHTA and CDR2 FQGNSA. CDR3 sequence (DNA): TGTGCCAGCAGCTTAGGGTCTGGGGCAGATACGCAGTATTTT. Translation gives CASSLGSGADTQYF.

This clonotype was picked up many times. The V and J genes are TRBV5-1 and TRBJ2-2, with D perhaps assigned TRBD1 or TRBD2 (6 bases each). With 4 bases removed from V and 5 bases from J, the gap between germline ends came to 12 bases. The CDR3 sequence is 14 residues long. Germline assignment: CDR1 SGHRS and CDR2 YFSETQ. CDR3 nucleotide sequence: TGCGCCAGCAGCATCGGGGGCAATACCGGGGAGCTGTTTTTT. The encoded protein is CASSIGGNTGELFF.

This clonotype appeared many times. The rearrangement uses TRBV20-1 and TRBJ1-5; the match to TRBD1 covers 9 bases. Germline lookup yields CDR1 DFQATT and CDR2 SNEGSKA (reference sequence). The J segment lost 7 bases and the V segment lost 0 bases, leaving 7 bases of the junction unmatched. The CDR3 spans 15 residues. The CDR3, as DNA: TGCAGTGCTAGAGACCCGGACAGGGGACGGCAGCCCCAGCATTTT. Translated: CSARDPDRGRQPQHF.

The V and J genes are TRBV19 and TRBJ2-5; D gene unclear. Germline V lookup: CDR1 LNHDA, CDR2 SQIVND (reference sequence). The CDR3 contains 13 residues. Between the trimmed V and J ends, which lost 6 bases and 0 bases, there was a span of 8 bases. The DNA for the CDR3 is TGTGCCAGTAGGACGAGAGACCAAGAGACCCAGTACTTC. This encodes CASRTRDQETQYF.

Ten or more counts support this clonotype. For the CDR3, the DNA is TGTGCCAGCAGCCGCGTAGGGGGTCAGCCGAATCAGCCCCAGCATTTT. Amino acids: CASSRVGGQPNQPQHF. The J gene is TRBJ1-5, the V gene TRBV7-2, with D maybe TRBD1 (6 bases). V was trimmed by 5 bases and J by 4 bases, leaving 18 bases between them. This CDR3 comprises 16 residues. Germline V gene data show CDR1 as SGHTA and CDR2 as FQGNSA.

There are many counts of this clonotype. This chain connects TRBV23-1 to TRBJ2-5; TRBD1 matches at 7 bases. TRBV23-1 is an ORF; its function is uncertain. The CDR3 length is 14 residues. Trimming at V came to 3 bases and at J to 5 bases, leaving 6 bases not matched to a gene. As DNA, the CDR3 is TGCGCCAGCAGTCATCAGGGGGTGTGGGAGACCCAGTACTTC. Translation: CASSHQGVWETQYF.

A note on this clonotype: A much larger clonotype is one base distant, so this may be a read error. This chain connects TRBV7-2 to TRBJ2-7, with TRBD1 identical over 9 bases. Germline V CDR1 and CDR2: SGHTA, FQGNSA. The CDR3 length is 14 residues. As DNA, the CDR3 is TGTGCCAGCAGCTTAGTACAGGGGGCCTACAAGCAGTACTTC. Its translation is CASSLVQGAYKQYF.

There are many counts of this clonotype. The genes are TRBV10-3 and TRBJ2-1; TRBD2 agrees at 11 bases. There are 16 residues in the CDR3. The junction had 6 bases not matched to a gene; V was cut back by 4 bases and J by 4 bases. In germline, CDR1 is ENHRY, CDR2 SYGVKD. CDR3 sequence reads: CAISASGTSGYNEQFF. As DNA, the CDR3 is TGTGCCATCAGTGCGAGTGGGACTAGCGGATACAATGAGCAGTTCTTC.

About this clonotype itself: A read error is likely here: a far larger clone is one base away. The J gene is TRBJ1-2, the V gene TRBV7-9; 9 bases fit TRBD1. The V gene's germline CDR1 is SEHNR and CDR2 FQNEAQ (reference sequence). There are 15 residues in the CDR3. V lost 6 bases to trimming and J lost 4 bases; unmatched junction nucleotides: 9. DNA of the CDR3: TGTGCCAGCAGTGAGAGGGGACAGGGAGGCTATGGCTACACCTTC. Amino acid sequence: CASSERGQGGYGYTF.

The chain couples TRBV12-5 to TRBJ2-7, with 12 nucleotides matching TRBD1. There are 14 residues in the CDR3. CDR1 is LGHNT and CDR2 is FRNRAP in the germline V gene. Trimming removed 6 bases from V and 6 bases from J; junction bases left unmatched: 6. CDR3 residues: CASGTGTGGSEQYF. CDR3 DNA sequence: TGTGCTAGTGGCACCGGGACAGGGGGCTCCGAGCAGTACTTC.

This rearrangement joins TRBV10-3 to TRBJ1-6, with a weak D call TRBD1 (6 bases). Germline loops: CDR1 ENHRY, CDR2 SYGVKD. This CDR3 region has 13 residues. Trimming removed 6 bases from V and 8 bases from J, with 11 bases in between. As DNA, the CDR3 is TGTGCCATCAGGGACAGTCGGGATTCACCCCTCCACTTT. Residues: CAIRDSRDSPLHF.